Below, 29 T cell receptor beta chains from the same sample are listed, as sequenced in a study of regulatory T cells in long-lasting Graves disease. Time point noted: newly diagnosed GD, antithyroid drugs for less than 3 months. Following extraction of RNA from PBMCs, that RNA was used to make the TCR library. Investigators prepared the TCR beta libraries by applying iRepertoire HTBI primers and Arm-PCR of CDR3 regions. Each CDR3 protein gets one entry after TCRdb re-called the multiplex PCR reads with MiXCR. This table holds some 250,000 distinct CDR3 sequences, 20% to 25% found once. This material consisted of peripheral blood mononuclear cells (PBMCs), taken at new diagnosis, from a patient treated with antithyroid drugs. The receptors were sampled from a female donor with Graves disease.

This clonotype appeared many times. At one of its ends the junction is not consistent with the germline gene, which may arise from a read error. The J gene is TRBJ2-7, the V gene TRBV7-2; D remains unclear. CDR1 and CDR2 from the germline V gene are SGHTA and FQGNSA. This CDR3 has 14 amino acids. In DNA, the CDR3 is TGCGCCAGCAGCTTGGTCCCAAGCTCCTACGAGCAGTACTTC. Translating gives CASSLVPSSYEQYF.

Ten or more counts support this clonotype. The V gene is TRBV5-8, the J gene TRBJ1-2; D might be TRBD1 (6 bases). V was pared by 4 bases and J by 7 bases, with 17 bases between. The CDR3 totals 14 residues. Germline V gene sequence: CDR1 SGHTS, CDR2 YDEGEE. The CDR3 DNA reads as TGTGCCAGCAGCCAAGGGCGGGGGGCTTTTGGCTACACCTTC. Translating gives CASSQGRGAFGYTF. The variable domain in full, completed from reference TRBV5-8 and TRBJ1-2, reads EAGVTQSPTHLIKTRGQQATLRCSPISGHTSVYWYQQALGLGLQFLLWYDEGEERNRGNFPPRFSGRQFPNYSSELNVNALELEDSALYLCASSQGRGAFGYTFGSGTRLTVV.

Many counts were recorded for this clonotype. V usage is TRBV5-1 and J usage is TRBJ2-3; the D gene is possibly TRBD2 (5 bases). The CDR3 is made up of 14 amino acids. Trimming removed 4 bases from V and 0 bases from J, with 9 bases in between. Per germline, CDR1 SGHRS and CDR2 YFSETQ. DNA for the CDR3: TGCGCCAGCAGCCTGCGGGCTAGCACAGATACGCAGTATTTT. Amino acid sequence: CASSLRASTDTQYF.

The chain uses TRBV6-1 and TRBJ1-2; no firm D call. In germline, CDR1 is MNHNS, CDR2 SASEGT. This CDR3 region has 12 residues. The V end was cut by 6 bases, the J end by 6 bases, with 11 bases between. CDR3 residues: CASSRGVNGYTF. For the CDR3, the DNA is TGTGCCAGCAGCCGGGGAGTCAATGGCTACACCTTC.

In its sample, this clonotype was seen a few times. The chain has TRBV6-2 or TRBV6-3 and TRBJ1-4; D is unresolved. The CDR3 spans 15 residues. Deletions cut 6 bases from V and 8 bases from J, with 19 bases between. Germline CDR1 reads MNHEY; CDR2 reads SVGEGT. CDR3 bases: TGTGCCAGCAGCCGACGGGTTACGGTAGGAGAAAAACTGTTTTTT. Translated: CASSRRVTVGEKLFF.

In the case of this clonotype: It is likely a read error, because the conserved phenylalanine at the end of the CDR3 is missing. The DNA is omitted, as the CDR3 cannot be located on it reliably, and the CDR3 follows TCRdb's listing. This chain connects TRBV14 to TRBJ1-6. Germline V CDR1 and CDR2: SGHDN, FVKESK. The CDR3 contains 8 residues when both ends are counted. The CDR3 sequence is CASSQVPV.

This clonotype was recorded many times. The chain uses TRBV6-2 or TRBV6-3 and TRBJ2-3; TRBD1 agrees at 11 bases. CDR1 MNHEY and CDR2 SVGEGT come from the germline V gene. The V segment lost 8 bases and the J segment 2 bases; nucleotides outside the gene matches: 12. The CDR3 is 17 residues long. The CDR3 loop reads CASSLGLGQGDTDTQYF. DNA of the CDR3: TGTGCCAGCTCCCTCGGGTTGGGACAGGGGGACACAGATACGCAGTATTTT.

Ten or more counts support this clonotype. The chain couples TRBV12-3 or TRBV12-4 to TRBJ2-1; TRBD1 is a possible D gene (6 bases). V dropped 4 bases and J dropped 13 bases, with 14 bases sitting between them. The CDR3 consists of 12 residues. CDR3 in DNA: TGTGCCAGCAGTTCTGTACAGGGTCCACAGTTCTTC. Its protein is CASSSVQGPQFF.

For this clonotype: Since a much larger clone is just one base distant, this may be a read error. The chain recombines TRBV24-1 with TRBJ2-1; 8 bases match TRBD1. CDR1 KGHDR and CDR2 SFDVKD come from the germline V gene. J was trimmed by 10 bases and V by 9 bases; bases with no gene match: 19. The CDR3 covers 16 residues. The CDR3 here is CATVRDRCPGTYEQFF. In DNA form, the CDR3 reads TGTGCCACCGTCCGGGACAGGTGCCCAGGGACCTACGAGCAGTTCTTC.

The rearrangement links TRBV18 to TRBJ2-3; TRBD2 matches at 11 bases. Looked up from germline, CDR1 is KGHSH and CDR2 is LQKENI. V dropped 6 bases and J dropped 4; count of bases not matched to a gene: 15. There are 18 residues in the CDR3. CDR3 sequence: CASSLRAPSGGHPDTQYF. The CDR3 coding sequence is TGTGCCAGCTCCTTAAGGGCCCCTAGCGGGGGGCATCCAGATACGCAGTATTTT. The whole variable domain, remainder taken from reference TRBV18 and TRBJ2-3, is NAGVMQNPRHLVRRRGQEARLRCSPMKGHSHVYWYRQLPEEGLKFMVYLQKENIIDESGMPKERFSAEFPKEGPSILRIQQVVRGDSAAYFCASSLRAPSGGHPDTQYFGPGTRLTVL.

This clonotype was seen repeatedly, ten times or more. The V call is TRBV12-3 or TRBV12-4, the J call TRBJ2-7; tentatively, D is TRBD1 (6 bases). The length of the CDR3 is 13 residues. The V and J ends lost 3 bases and 5 bases respectively, with 11 bases between them. This CDR3 reads CASSFAGADEQYF. In nucleotides, the CDR3 is TGTGCCAGCAGTTTTGCAGGGGCAGACGAGCAGTACTTC.

At least ten counts were recorded for this clonotype. This chain links TRBV7-2 with TRBJ2-7; tentative D call: TRBD2 (6 bases). The CDR3 has 12 residues. V dropped 4 bases and J dropped 7 bases, with 11 bases sitting between them. Per the germline V gene, CDR1 is SGHTA and CDR2 is FQGNSA. The CDR3 loop is CASSSPRGEQYF. The CDR3, as DNA: TGTGCCAGCAGCTCTCCCCGGGGGGAGCAGTACTTC.

This clonotype was counted ten times or more. CDR3 coding DNA: TGTGCCAGCAGCTTGGCCAACAGGAGGCCAGATACGCAGTATTTT. It specifies CASSLANRRPDTQYF. The chain uses TRBV5-4 and TRBJ2-3; D possibly matches TRBD1 or TRBD2 (5 bases each). The V end was cut by 0 bases, the J end by 4 bases, with 12 bases between. Germline CDR1 and CDR2: SGHNT and YYREEE (reference sequence). This CDR3 is 15 amino acids long.

The genes are TRBV6-2 or TRBV6-3 and TRBJ1-2; D is unresolved. This CDR3 is 14 amino acids long. Germline CDR1 reads MNHEY; CDR2 reads SVGEGT. The V end was cut by 2 bases, the J end by 2 bases, with 9 bases between. CDR3 in DNA: TGTGCCAGCAGTTACCTCGCAGCCAACTATGGCTACACCTTC. This encodes CASSYLAANYGYTF.

The table lists this clonotype with many counts. This chain links TRBV7-2 with TRBJ1-2; tentatively, D is TRBD1 (5 bases). Germline CDR1 reads SGHTA; CDR2 reads FQGNSA. The germline V and J ends were trimmed by 1 base and 4 bases, with 7 bases remaining between them. This CDR3 has 13 amino acids. The CDR3 here is CASSLGQFYGYTF. For the CDR3, the DNA is TGTGCCAGCAGCTTAGGACAGTTCTATGGCTACACCTTC.

V usage is TRBV20-1 and J usage is TRBJ2-5; 12 bases match TRBD1. Germline CDR1 DFQATT, CDR2 SNEGSKA (reference sequence). The CDR3 has 16 residues. Trimming cost V 1 base and J 0 bases; bases outside gene matches: 3. The CDR3 sequence is CSARGGTGGHQETQYF. CDR3 coding DNA: TGCAGTGCTAGAGGCGGGACAGGGGGCCACCAAGAGACCCAGTACTTC.

The genes are TRBV6-2 or TRBV6-3 and TRBJ1-2; no firm D call. Trimming took 2 bases from V and 6 from J, leaving 10 bases between them. Germline lookup yields CDR1 MNHEY and CDR2 SVGEGT. The length of the CDR3 is 13 residues. The DNA of the CDR3 is TGTGCCAGCAGTTACCCCAGTTATGATGGCTACACCTTC. As protein: CASSYPSYDGYTF.

Turning to this clonotype: This may stem from a read error, because a much larger clone lies one nucleotide away. The genes are TRBV5-5 and TRBJ2-1; no clear D. The germline gives CDR1 SGHKS, CDR2 YYEKEE (reference sequence). There are 12 residues in the CDR3. Trimming removed 6 bases at V and 9 bases at J, with 13 bases between. CDR3 sequence (DNA): TGTGCCAGCACCCCCGTTTTGGGTGAGCAGTTCTTC. Translated, it gives CASTPVLGEQFF.

This rearrangement joins TRBV5-4 to TRBJ2-5; maybe TRBD1 (5 bases). Germline CDR1 SGHNT, CDR2 YYREEE (reference sequence). With 4 bases removed from V and 2 bases from J, the gap between germline ends came to 15 bases. The CDR3 spans 15 residues. The CDR3 DNA is TGTGCCAGCAGCCTTGGGGCTTGGGGTCAAGAGACCCAGTACTTC. Translation: CASSLGAWGQETQYF.

About this clonotype: It differs at one base from a far larger clone, so likely a read error. The rearrangement links TRBV7-2 to TRBJ2-2; possibly TRBD1 for D (6 bases). CDR3 length: 15 residues. The ends were cut back, 5 bases at V and 3 bases at J, with 13 bases in the middle. CDR1 is SGHTA, CDR2 FQGNSA, per germline. The CDR3 loop reads CASSIRGRDTGELFF. Written as DNA, the CDR3 is TGTGCCAGCAGCATCAGGGGTCGGGACACCGGGGAGCTGTTTTTT.

Worth noting for this clonotype: A far larger clone is a single base away, which makes a read error likely. The chain joins TRBV3-1 to TRBJ2-7; weak D call: TRBD2 (5 bases). Trimming took off 6 bases at V and 0 bases at J, with 18 bases between the two ends. The CDR3 consists of 16 residues. The germline gives CDR1 LGHDT, CDR2 YNNKEL (reference sequence). CDR3: CASSPSERPTSYEQYF. DNA of the CDR3: TGTGCCAGCAGTCCATCGGAGCGGCCGACCTCCTACGAGCAGTACTTC.

This clonotype was recorded at least ten times. The chain is built from TRBV20-1 and TRBJ2-3; weak D call: TRBD1 (5 bases). This CDR3 is built from 15 residues. With 3 bases removed from V and 3 bases from J, the gap between germline ends came to 16 bases. The germline V gene has CDR1 DFQATT and CDR2 SNEGSKA (reference sequence). CDR3 amino acids: CSARGQGGWTDTQYF. CDR3 DNA sequence: TGCAGTGCTAGGGGTCAGGGTGGATGGACAGATACGCAGTATTTT.

This clonotype was observed at least ten times. The CDR3 region is CASSSPREVTEAFF. Written as DNA, the CDR3 is TGTGCCAGCAGCAGCCCCCGGGAGGTCACTGAAGCTTTCTTT. The V and J genes are TRBV6-1 and TRBJ1-1; D not certain. CDR1 and CDR2 from the germline V gene are MNHNS and SASEGT. V was pared by 6 bases and J by 4 bases, with 15 bases between. The CDR3 loop spans 14 amino acids.

This chain connects TRBV4-3 to TRBJ2-1; D may be TRBD2 (6 bases). Germline assignment: CDR1 LGHNA and CDR2 YSLEER. Trimming cost V 4 bases and J 12 bases, with 16 bases left between them. This CDR3 spans 13 amino acids. CDR3 in amino acids: CASSPGVTSRQFF. The CDR3 bases are TGCGCCAGCAGCCCGGGGGTGACTTCTCGGCAGTTCTTC.

This clonotype was counted a few times. The germline gene is not matched at one end of the junction; a read error may be the cause. The chain has TRBV24-1 and TRBJ2-5; TRBD1 matches 8 bases. This CDR3 has 16 amino acids. CDR1 is KGHDR and CDR2 is SFDVKD in the germline V gene. The CDR3 DNA is TGTGCCACCAGTGATTTCGGGACAGGCCAACAAGAGGCCCAGTACTTC. Encoded protein: CATSDFGTGQQEAQYF.

Many counts were recorded for this clonotype. The chain is built from TRBV2 and TRBJ2-7, with 8 positions matching TRBD1. Germline lookup yields CDR1 SNHLY and CDR2 FYNNEI. Trimming cost V 3 bases and J 5 bases; bases outside gene matches: 9. The CDR3 consists of 15 residues. The chain's CDR3 is CASSEPGQGYHEQYF. The CDR3 DNA reads TGTGCCAGCAGTGAGCCCGGACAGGGCTACCACGAGCAGTACTTC.

Details on this clonotype: This may arise from a read error, as a much more abundant clone is one base away. This chain's CDR3 is CASSPNGGAYTRELFF. The CDR3 nucleotides are TGTGCCAGCAGCCCCAACGGGGGGGCATACACCAGGGAGCTGTTTTTT. The chain uses TRBV7-3 and TRBJ2-2; TRBD2 agrees at 8 bases. Germline values: CDR1 SGHTA, CDR2 FQGTGA. The CDR3 sequence is 16 residues long.

CDR3 DNA: TGTGCCAGCAGCTTAGCACACGGGCTCAACACTGAAGCTTTCTTT. Residues: CASSLAHGLNTEAFF. The chain uses TRBV11-2 and TRBJ1-1; the D is unclear. The V end was cut by 1 base, the J end by 2 bases, with 11 bases between. CDR3 length equals 15 residues. CDR1 and CDR2 (germline): SGHAT, FQNNGV. The variable domain in full, with the rest retrieved from reference TRBV11-2 and TRBJ1-1, is EAGVAQSPRYKIIEKRQSVAFWCNPISGHATLYWYQQILGQGPKLLIQFQNNGVVDDSQLPKDRFSAERLKGVDSTLKIQPAKLEDSAVYLCASSLAHGLNTEAFFGQGTRLTVV.

This clonotype was observed at least ten times. This chain connects TRBV11-2 to TRBJ1-4; 7 nucleotides agree with TRBD1. This CDR3 is 17 amino acids long. The junction had 15 bases not matched to a gene; V was cut back by 6 bases and J by 5 bases. Germline CDR1 and CDR2: SGHAT and FQNNGV. The chain's CDR3 is CASSSRIRQGTNEKLFF. The CDR3 DNA follows: TGTGCCAGCAGTTCCCGCATCAGACAGGGAACAAATGAAAAACTGTTTTTT. Full variable domain (missing parts from reference TRBV11-2 and TRBJ1-4): EAGVAQSPRYKIIEKRQSVAFWCNPISGHATLYWYQQILGQGPKLLIQFQNNGVVDDSQLPKDRFSAERLKGVDSTLKIQPAKLEDSAVYLCASSSRIRQGTNEKLFFGSGTQLSVL.